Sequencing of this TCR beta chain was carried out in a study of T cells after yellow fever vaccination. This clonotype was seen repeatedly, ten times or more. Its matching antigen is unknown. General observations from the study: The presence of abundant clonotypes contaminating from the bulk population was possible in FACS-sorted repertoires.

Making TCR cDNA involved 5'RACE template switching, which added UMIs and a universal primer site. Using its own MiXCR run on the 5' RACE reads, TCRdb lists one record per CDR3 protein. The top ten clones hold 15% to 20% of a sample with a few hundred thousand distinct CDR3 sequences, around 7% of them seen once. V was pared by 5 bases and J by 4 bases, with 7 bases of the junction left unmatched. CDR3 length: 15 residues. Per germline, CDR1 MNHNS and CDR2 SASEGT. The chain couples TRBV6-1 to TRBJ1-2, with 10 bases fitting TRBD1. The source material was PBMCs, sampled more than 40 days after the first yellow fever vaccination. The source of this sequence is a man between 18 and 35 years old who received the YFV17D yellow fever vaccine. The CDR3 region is CASSTGTGEGYGYTF. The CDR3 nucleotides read TGTGCCAGCAGTACCGGGACAGGGGAGGGCTATGGCTACACCTTC.